This TCR beta chain was identified during a study of T cells after yellow fever vaccination. Study findings and constraints: Post-booster reappearance was seen for most primary-vaccination clones (around 96% CD4, around 90% CD8).

TCRdb called the 5' RACE reads again in MiXCR, with one record for every CDR3 protein. The top ten hold around 19% of the sample, which has some 350,000 distinct CDR3 sequences, around a tenth seen once. This clonotype was picked up a small number of times. Antigen unknown. CDR1 and CDR2 (germline): MNHEY, SMNVEV (reference sequence). Trimming pared 2 bases from V and 7 bases from J, leaving 17 bases between. The CDR3 has 16 amino acids. The chain combines TRBV27 with TRBJ2-2, with D perhaps TRBD1 or TRBD2 (7 bases each). The starting material was PBMCs, obtained on the day of the first yellow fever vaccination. The clonotype originates from a man in his late teens or twenties who received the YFV17D yellow fever vaccine. The CDR3, as DNA: TGTGCCAGCAGTTTACAGGGGGGGCGTACCGACGGGGAGCTGTTTTTT. Translated: CASSLQGGRTDGELFF.